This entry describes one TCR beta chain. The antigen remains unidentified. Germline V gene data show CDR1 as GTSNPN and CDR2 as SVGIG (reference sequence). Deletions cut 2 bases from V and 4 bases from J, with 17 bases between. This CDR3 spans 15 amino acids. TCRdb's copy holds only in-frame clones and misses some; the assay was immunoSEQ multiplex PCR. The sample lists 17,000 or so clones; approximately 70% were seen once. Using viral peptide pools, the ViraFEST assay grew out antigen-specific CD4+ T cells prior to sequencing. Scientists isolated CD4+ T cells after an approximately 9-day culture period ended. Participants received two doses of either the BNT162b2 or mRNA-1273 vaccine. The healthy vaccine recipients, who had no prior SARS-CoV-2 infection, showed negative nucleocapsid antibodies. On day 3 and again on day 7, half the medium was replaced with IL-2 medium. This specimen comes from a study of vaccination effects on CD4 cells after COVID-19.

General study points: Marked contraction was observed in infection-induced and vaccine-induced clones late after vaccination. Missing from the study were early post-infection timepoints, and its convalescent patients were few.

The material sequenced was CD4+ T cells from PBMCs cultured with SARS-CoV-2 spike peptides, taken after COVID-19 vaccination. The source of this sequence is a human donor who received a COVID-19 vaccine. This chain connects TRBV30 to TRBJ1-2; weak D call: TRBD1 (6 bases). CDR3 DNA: TGTGCCTGGAGTCCAAATTTGACAGGCCTCTATGGCTACACCTTC. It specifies CAWSPNLTGLYGYTF.